This T cell receptor beta chain is from a study of early T cells in non-severe SARS-CoV-2 infection. In TCRdb, the 5' RACE reads were re-called with MiXCR into one record per CDR3 protein. This table holds approximately 32,000 distinct CDR3 sequences, roughly 4% found once. This clonotype has a count of ten or more. The material sequenced was whole blood. The sequence was collected from an adult who was a healthcare worker with PCR-confirmed SARS-CoV-2 infection or an uninfected control (not recorded which).

As DNA, the CDR3 is TGTGCCATCAGCCCCTGGGATACTGGGGCCAACGTCCTGACTTTC. Its translation: CAISPWDTGANVLTF. V gene TRBV10-3 combines with J gene TRBJ2-6; no reliable D call. Germline V gene lookup returns CDR1 ENHRY and CDR2 SYGVKD. This CDR3 comprises 15 residues. Trimming removed 6 bases from V and 2 bases from J, with 11 bases in between.